This T cell receptor beta chain was obtained from a study of T cell responses to AZD1222 COVID-19 vaccine. The CDR3 spans 14 residues. V was pared by 1 base and J by 3 bases, with 7 bases between. Germline V CDR1 and CDR2: SGHNT, YYREEE (reference sequence). Measured with immunoSEQ multiplex PCR; TCRdb has only the in-frame clones, and not every one. Of 110,000 to 150,000 clones listed, roughly 85% are singletons. The receptor was derived from an adult in good health. Material: peripheral blood, obtained on day 0 of AZD1222 vaccination. The chain joins TRBV5-4 to TRBJ1-4, with D perhaps matching TRBD1 (6 bases). CDR3 DNA: TGTGCCAGCAGCTTGAGGACAGCTAATGAAAAACTGTTTTTT. Residues: CASSLRTANEKLFF.